The next 22 T cell receptor beta chains were all read from a single sample in a study of T cell responses to AZD1222 COVID-19 vaccine. Using immunoSEQ multiplex PCR, the repertoire was profiled, and TCRdb retains in-frame clones only, with some absent. The sample consists of roughly 55,000 clones, about 90% of them appearing once. The specimen comprised peripheral blood, sampled on day 0 of AZD1222 vaccination. The source is an adult in good health.

The V gene is TRBV19, the J gene TRBJ1-2, with D possibly TRBD1 on 5 matching bases. The germline gives CDR1 LNHDA, CDR2 SQIVND (reference sequence). Trimming took 11 bases from V and 6 from J, leaving 13 bases between them. The CDR3 contains 11 residues. The CDR3 bases are TGTGCCGGTGGGACGGGCCATGGCTACACCTTC. Translated, it gives CAGGTGHGYTF.

The J gene is TRBJ2-1, the V gene TRBV11-3; either TRBD1 or TRBD2 may fit D (5 bases each). V was clipped by 3 bases and J by 5 bases, with 11 bases between them. The CDR3 contains 14 residues. Germline CDR1 reads SGHNT; CDR2 reads YENEEA. The CDR3, as DNA: TGTGCCAGCAGCTTCGCAGAGGGGAACAATGAGCAGTTCTTC. Protein sequence: CASSFAEGNNEQFF.

The chain employs TRBV7-2 and TRBJ1-5; D not resolved. V was pared by 2 bases and J by 2 bases, with 10 bases between. CDR3 length equals 15 residues. Germline CDR1 is SGHTA and CDR2 is FQGNSA. This CDR3 reads CASSLSALGNQPQHF. The CDR3 DNA sequence: TGTGCCAGCAGCTTAAGCGCCCTTGGCAATCAGCCCCAGCATTTT.

The chain uses TRBV29-1 and TRBJ2-4; 7 bases line up with TRBD1. The germline V gene has CDR1 SQVTM and CDR2 ANQGSEA. J lost 8 bases, V lost 5 bases, and 6 bases had no gene match. The CDR3 runs to 12 residues. CDR3 DNA sequence: TGCAGCGTTTCGAAGGGGGCGGACATTCAGTACTTC. Residues: CSVSKGADIQYF.

The chain has TRBV11-2 and TRBJ2-7, with D perhaps matching TRBD1 (6 bases). Trimming took 3 bases from V and 6 from J, leaving 15 bases between them. This CDR3 contains 14 residues. The germline V gene encodes CDR1 SGHAT and CDR2 FQNNGV. CDR3 sequence reads: CASSFPSRGTEQYF. The CDR3 bases are TGTGCCAGCAGCTTCCCCTCAAGGGGGACCGAGCAGTACTTC.

V is TRBV6-5 and J is TRBJ2-1; tentatively, D is TRBD2 (7 bases). This CDR3 spans 14 amino acids. V lost 8 bases to trimming and J lost 7 bases, with 18 bases between them. CDR1 is MNHEY, CDR2 SVGAGI, per germline. CDR3 nucleotides: TGTGCCAGCCACCCCGGGGGGCCGACAAATGAGCAGTTCTTC. Translation gives CASHPGGPTNEQFF.

The chain links TRBV7-9 to TRBJ1-2; D is undetermined. Trimming pared 3 bases from V and 7 bases from J, leaving 12 bases between. This CDR3 region has 13 residues. The germline V gene encodes CDR1 SEHNR and CDR2 FQNEAQ (reference sequence). In DNA form, the CDR3 reads TGTGCCAGCAGCTTCTCCCGAATGGGTGGCTACACCTTC. This codes for CASSFSRMGGYTF.

The chain couples TRBV7-2 to TRBJ1-1; no definite D call. CDR1 SGHTA and CDR2 FQGNSA come from the germline V gene. Trimming left V 3 bases short and J 1 base short, with 9 bases between. This CDR3 spans 14 amino acids. The CDR3 loop is CASSFDVSNTEAFF. The CDR3 DNA reads as TGTGCCAGCAGCTTTGACGTTTCGAACACTGAAGCTTTCTTT. Based on the CDR3 plus reference TRBV7-2 and TRBJ1-1, the full variable domain is GAGVSQSPSNKVTEKGKDVELRCDPISGHTALYWYRQSLGQGLEFLIYFQGNSAPDKSGLPSDRFSAERTGGSVSTLTIQRTQQEDSAVYLCASSFDVSNTEAFFGQGTRLTVV.

The genes are TRBV15 and TRBJ2-7, with 9 bases that match TRBD1. V was clipped by 3 bases and J by 3 bases; unmatched bases: 6. Germline assignment: CDR1 LNHNV and CDR2 YYDKDF (reference sequence). The CDR3 spans 15 residues. CDR3 nucleotides: TGTGCCACCAGCAGGGCCCGACAGGGGGGCTACGAGCAGTACTTC. Residues: CATSRARQGGYEQYF.

The chain couples TRBV2 to TRBJ1-5; D is perhaps TRBD1 (5 bases). Germline CDR1 reads SNHLY; CDR2 reads FYNNEI. This CDR3 comprises 13 residues. V was cut by 6 bases and J by 4 bases, with 10 bases left in between. The CDR3 sequence: CASRSTGNQPQHF. The CDR3 DNA reads as TGTGCCAGCAGGTCCACAGGAAATCAGCCCCAGCATTTT.

The chain couples TRBV4-1 to TRBJ1-1; weak D call: TRBD1 (6 bases). V lost 4 bases and J 2 bases, leaving 20 bases between the germline ends. There are 17 residues in the CDR3. Germline V gives CDR1 MGHRA, CDR2 YSYEKL. CDR3 sequence: CASSPGRGRGLNTEAFF. Here the CDR3 DNA reads TGCGCCAGCAGCCCCGGACGGGGCAGGGGATTAAACACTGAAGCTTTCTTT.

This clone was picked up one time. This chain joins TRBV7-9 and TRBJ2-7, with 12 nucleotides matching TRBD1. The length of the CDR3 is 16 residues. V shed 3 bases, J shed 7 bases, and the junction held 10 bases outside the gene matches. Germline assignment: CDR1 SEHNR and CDR2 FQNEAQ (reference sequence). This CDR3 reads CASSFGTGGASGEQYF. The CDR3 coding sequence is TGTGCCAGCAGCTTCGGGACAGGGGGCGCTTCGGGAGAGCAGTACTTC.

This chain links TRBV28 with TRBJ1-2; possibly TRBD1 for D (5 bases). The CDR3 runs 13 residues. Germline V gene data show CDR1 as MDHEN and CDR2 as SYDVKM. V dropped 4 bases and J dropped 5 bases, with 11 bases sitting between them. The DNA for the CDR3 is TGTGCCAGCAGTTCGGGGTCAGGGTATGGCTACACCTTC. Amino acid sequence: CASSSGSGYGYTF.

The chain couples TRBV18 to TRBJ2-1; D is ambiguous. V was pared by 1 base and J by 7 bases, with 5 bases between. CDR1 KGHSH and CDR2 LQKENI come from the germline V gene. The CDR3 covers 12 residues. CDR3 region: CASSPLGNEQFF. CDR3 bases: TGTGCCAGCTCACCACTAGGGAATGAGCAGTTCTTC.

In DNA, the CDR3 is TGTGCCAGCAGTCGCGGGGGGGTTCGCGGGGAGCTGTTTTTT. This gives the protein CASSRGGVRGELFF. This chain connects TRBV27 to TRBJ2-2; TRBD2 matches 9 bases. This CDR3 spans 14 amino acids. In germline, CDR1 is MNHEY, CDR2 SMNVEV (reference sequence). Trimming at V came to 5 bases and at J to 7 bases, leaving 5 bases not matched to a gene.

V and J are TRBV5-4 and TRBJ2-3; 8 bases agree with TRBD2. From germline, CDR1 is SGHNT and CDR2 YYREEE (reference sequence). With 4 bases clipped from V and 3 bases from J, the junction kept 10 bases outside the gene matches. CDR3 length equals 16 residues. The DNA of the CDR3 is TGTGCCAGCAGCCTCTACTCGGGGGGGCGTACAGATACGCAGTATTTT. It encodes CASSLYSGGRTDTQYF.

CDR3 in DNA: TGTGCCAGCAGTTTAGGGCAGGGGGCCGATGGCTACACCTTC. This sequence encodes CASSLGQGADGYTF. The chain combines TRBV28 with TRBJ1-2; TRBD1 agrees at 8 bases. This CDR3 contains 14 residues. V lost 2 bases, J lost 6 bases, and 5 bases stayed unmatched. The germline gives CDR1 MDHEN, CDR2 SYDVKM.

This sequence joins TRBV5-1 and TRBJ1-6, with 7 bases identical to TRBD1. J lost 8 bases, V lost 0 bases, and 8 bases had no gene match. Germline CDR1 reads SGHRS; CDR2 reads YFSETQ. This CDR3 is built from 16 residues. This CDR3 is CASSLGTGTEYSPLHF. CDR3 nucleotide sequence: TGCGCCAGCAGCTTGGGAACCGGGACAGAATATTCACCCCTCCACTTT.

The genes are TRBV4-1 and TRBJ2-6, with TRBD1 matching 7 bases. The junction had 9 bases not matched to a gene; V was cut back by 0 bases and J by 1 base. The CDR3 has 19 amino acids. The germline V gene encodes CDR1 MGHRA and CDR2 YSYEKL. The CDR3 nucleotides are TGCGCCAGCAGCCAAGACTTGCCGGGACAGAGATCTGGGGCCAACGTCCTGACTTTC. This translates into CASSQDLPGQRSGANVLTF.

Points on this clone: A junction boundary mismatches the germline segment, possibly from a read error. This chain links TRBV19 with TRBJ2-2; 9 bases fit TRBD1. The CDR3 covers 15 residues. Germline lookup yields CDR1 LNHDA and CDR2 SQIVND (reference sequence). In DNA form, the CDR3 reads TGTGCCAGTAGTGTAGACAGGGGGTGGACCGGGGAGCTGTTTTTT. It is translated as CASSVDRGWTGELFF.

The V call is TRBV24-1, the J call TRBJ1-5; TRBD1 might be the D (6 bases). The germline gives CDR1 KGHDR, CDR2 SFDVKD. This CDR3 has 14 residues. V was pared by 5 bases and J by 4 bases, with 11 bases between. CDR3 amino acids: CATSARGPNQPQHF. The CDR3 coding sequence is TGTGCCACCAGTGCCAGGGGACCTAATCAGCCCCAGCATTTT.

CDR3 sequence (DNA): TGTGCCATCAGTGAAAGCAGGGGGCAGGGTAGCAATCAGCCCCAGCATTTT. Translating gives CAISESRGQGSNQPQHF. This chain uses TRBV10-3 with TRBJ1-5; 8 nucleotides align to TRBD1. Germline CDR1 and CDR2: ENHRY and SYGVKD. J was trimmed by 0 bases and V by 3 bases; bases with no gene match: 7. The CDR3 is made up of 17 amino acids.